This TCR beta chain originates from a study of blood T cell repertoires in COVID-19. At the level of the study: Sites across the United States, Italy and Spain contributed samples from acute and convalescent COVID-19. PBMCs, B-cell-depleted T cells, or T cells were the source of the cDNA or gDNA that made up the material.

Under the authors' procedure: Amplifying reference gene primers gave estimates of nucleated cell counts. Generated by immunoSEQ multiplex PCR, the TCRdb table keeps only in-frame clones and is missing some. The V and J calls and clone size come from that table; D and trimming were worked out from the DNA. In the table there are roughly 200,000 clones, roughly 85% of which are singletons. This receptor was taken from a woman under 30 who had recovered from COVID-19. Sequenced sample: peripheral blood.

CDR3 region: CASSLTFDEQFF. The CDR3, as DNA: TGCGCCAGCAGCTTGACTTTCGATGAGCAGTTCTTC. This chain connects TRBV5-1 to TRBJ2-1; D ambiguous. The CDR3 has 12 residues. Trimming stripped 1 base from V and 8 bases from J, with 7 bases between. The V gene's germline CDR1 is SGHRS and CDR2 YFSETQ.